The 23 T cell receptor beta chains reported below all come from one sample, sequenced in a study of cytomegalovirus exposure and HLA in healthy donors. With 60 Vbeta and 13 Jbeta primers, the PCR was carried out. TCRdb's copy holds only in-frame clones and misses some; the assay was immunoSEQ multiplex PCR. Of fewer than 200,000 clones listed, more than 60% are singletons. The sample consisted of PBMCs. These receptor sequences come from a human donor in good health.

This CDR3 is CASAPGGSRGYNEQFF. The CDR3 DNA is TGTGCCAGCGCCCCCGGCGGGTCCAGGGGCTACAATGAGCAGTTCTTC. The chain carries TRBV5-4 and TRBJ2-1, with D perhaps matching TRBD1 (6 bases). CDR1 is SGHNT, CDR2 YYREEE, per germline (reference sequence). Deletions cut 7 bases from V and 3 bases from J, with 20 bases between. CDR3 size: 16 residues.

This clone was detected only once. The chain employs TRBV18 and TRBJ1-3; D perhaps matches TRBD1 (6 bases). V gave up 3 bases and J gave up 1 base, with 10 bases separating them. There are 15 residues in the CDR3. The germline gives CDR1 KGHSH, CDR2 LQKENI. CDR3 in DNA: TGTGCCAGCTCACCCGAAGGGGGATCTGGAAACACCATATATTTT. Translated, it gives CASSPEGGSGNTIYF.

V and J are TRBV18 and TRBJ2-3; D is ambiguous. The CDR3 runs 14 residues. Per the germline V gene, CDR1 is KGHSH and CDR2 is LQKENI. V was clipped by 4 bases and J by 2 bases, with 10 bases between them. The chain's CDR3 is CASSLALFTDTQYF. The CDR3 DNA is TGTGCCAGCTCACTGGCCCTGTTCACAGATACGCAGTATTTT.

This chain links TRBV5-1 with TRBJ2-5; no firm D call. V dropped 0 bases and J dropped 2 bases, with 8 bases sitting between them. CDR3 length: 14 amino acids. Germline V gene lookup returns CDR1 SGHRS and CDR2 YFSETQ. CDR3 residues: CASSLDIPQETQYF. The CDR3 bases are TGCGCCAGCAGCTTGGACATCCCTCAAGAGACCCAGTACTTC.

The rearrangement uses TRBV19 and TRBJ1-1; TRBD1 matches 12 bases. Losses at the gene ends were 6 bases for V and 9 bases for J; bases not matched to a gene: 11. The germline CDR1 and CDR2 sequences are LNHDA and SQIVND (reference sequence). CDR3 length: 15 amino acids. The CDR3 protein is CASRTGQGAHLQAFF. In nucleotides, the CDR3 is TGTGCCAGTAGGACGGGACAGGGGGCTCACCTCCAAGCTTTCTTT.

The V and J genes are TRBV28 and TRBJ1-3; D is undetermined. The CDR3 is 14 residues long. In germline, CDR1 is MDHEN, CDR2 SYDVKM. The V gene lost 6 bases and the J gene lost 2 bases, with 11 bases spanning the gap. CDR3 sequence reads: CASRSPGTGNTIYF. The CDR3 nucleotides are TGTGCCAGCAGGTCCCCCGGTACTGGAAACACCATATATTTT.

The chain links TRBV7-8 to TRBJ1-6, with D maybe TRBD1 (6 bases). V gave up 3 bases and J gave up 7 bases, with 16 bases separating them. The CDR3 runs to 16 residues. Germline CDR1 and CDR2: SGHVS and FQNEAQ. The CDR3 spells CASSFSSTGINSPLHF. DNA of the CDR3: TGTGCCAGCAGCTTTTCCAGCACAGGGATCAATTCACCCCTCCACTTT.

The chain recombines TRBV6-5 with TRBJ1-5; unclear D gene. The CDR3 runs to 13 residues. The V gene lost 6 bases and the J gene lost 5 bases, with 11 bases spanning the gap. The germline V gene encodes CDR1 MNHEY and CDR2 SVGAGI. Here the CDR3 reads CASRRRSDQPQHF. The DNA for the CDR3 is TGTGCCAGCAGGCGCAGGTCAGATCAGCCCCAGCATTTT.

J is TRBJ2-7 and V is TRBV19; TRBD1 agrees at 9 bases. V trimming: 6 bases; J trimming: 3 bases; junction bases outside the gene matches: 3. The CDR3 runs 13 residues. CDR1 and CDR2 (germline): LNHDA, SQIVND (reference sequence). CDR3 protein: CASSLDRGYEQYF. As DNA, the CDR3 is TGTGCCAGTAGCCTGGACAGGGGCTACGAGCAGTACTTC.

The V call is TRBV2, the J call TRBJ2-1; a possible D gene is TRBD1 (6 bases). The V end lost 8 bases, the J end lost 1 base, and 18 bases lay between the germline ends. The germline gives CDR1 SNHLY, CDR2 FYNNEI. The CDR3 is 16 residues long. CDR3 sequence reads: CASSLQRQASYNEQFF. CDR3 nucleotide sequence: TGTGCCAGCTCCCTGCAACGACAGGCGTCCTACAATGAGCAGTTCTTC.

The DNA of the CDR3 is TGTGCCAGCAGCTCAGGACTAGTAATAAATGAGCAGTTCTTC. Amino acid sequence: CASSSGLVINEQFF. V and J are TRBV7-9 and TRBJ2-1; TRBD2 matches at 7 bases. The J segment lost 7 bases and the V segment lost 4 bases, leaving 7 bases of the junction unmatched. Germline V gene lookup returns CDR1 SEHNR and CDR2 FQNEAQ (reference sequence). The CDR3 has 14 residues.

V is TRBV2 and J is TRBJ2-5; D possibly corresponds to TRBD1 (7 bases). Per germline, CDR1 SNHLY and CDR2 FYNNEI. Between the trimmed V and J ends, which lost 4 bases and 5 bases, there was a span of 11 bases. CDR3 size: 13 residues. DNA for the CDR3: TGTGCCAGCAGTGGACAGGGAGGCGAGACCCAGTACTTC. It codes for CASSGQGGETQYF. Supplemented by reference TRBV2 and TRBJ2-5, the full variable domain reads EPEVTQTPSHQVTQMGQEVILRCVPISNHLYFYWYRQILGQKVEFLVSFYNNEISEKSEIFDDQFSVERPDGSNFTLKIRSTKLEDSAMYFCASSGQGGETQYFGPGTRLLVL.

The chain carries TRBV5-1 and TRBJ1-5, with 7 bases fitting TRBD1. V was pared by 5 bases and J by 2 bases, with 7 bases of the junction left unmatched. The germline V gene has CDR1 SGHRS and CDR2 YFSETQ. The CDR3 length is 15 residues. This CDR3 reads CASRFNTGGNQPQHF. CDR3 DNA: TGCGCCAGCAGGTTTAACACAGGGGGCAATCAGCCCCAGCATTTT.

This clone was observed a few times. J is TRBJ1-2 and V is TRBV7-3, with D uncertain. Germline V CDR1 and CDR2: SGHTA, FQGTGA. The CDR3 totals 15 residues. The ends were cut back, 0 bases at V and 0 bases at J, with 8 bases in the middle. CDR3 region: CASSLTGFSNYGYTF. In DNA, the CDR3 is TGTGCCAGCAGCTTAACCGGGTTCTCTAACTATGGCTACACCTTC.

This chain links TRBV28 with TRBJ2-3, with D perhaps TRBD1 (6 bases). From germline, CDR1 is MDHEN and CDR2 SYDVKM. CDR3 length: 15 amino acids. Trimming stripped 5 bases from V and 2 bases from J, with 14 bases between. The CDR3: CASSPRQAHTDTQYF. The CDR3 nucleotides read TGTGCCAGCAGTCCCCGACAGGCCCACACAGATACGCAGTATTTT.

The chain carries TRBV5-1 and TRBJ2-2; the D gene is possibly TRBD1 (5 bases). V shed 0 bases and J shed 0 bases, with 9 bases lying between them. CDR1 and CDR2 from the germline V gene are SGHRS and YFSETQ. CDR3 length equals 16 residues. In DNA, the CDR3 is TGCGCCAGCAGCTTGGAGCCAGGGCCGAACACCGGGGAGCTGTTTTTT. This encodes CASSLEPGPNTGELFF.

The J gene is TRBJ2-7, the V gene TRBV11-3, with 8 nucleotides matching TRBD2. This CDR3 comprises 12 residues. The ends lost 5 bases at V and 7 bases at J; junction bases unmatched: 4. CDR1 is SGHNT, CDR2 YENEEA, per germline. The CDR3 DNA sequence: TGTGCCAGCAGCCGCAGCGGGGGAGAGCAGTACTTC. It yields the protein CASSRSGGEQYF.

This clone is a singleton in its sample. This chain joins TRBV27 and TRBJ1-6; 10 nucleotides line up with TRBD1. Losses at the gene ends were 1 base for V and 11 bases for J; bases not matched to a gene: 8. Per the germline V gene, CDR1 is MNHEY and CDR2 is SMNVEV (reference sequence). The CDR3 has 16 residues. CDR3 nucleotides: TGTGCCAGCAGTTTATTTAGTCGGGGGACAGGGGCACCCCTCCACTTT. Translating gives CASSLFSRGTGAPLHF.

This chain connects TRBV5-1 to TRBJ2-7, with D possibly matching TRBD2 (6 bases). The V end was cut by 5 bases, the J end by 6 bases, with 21 bases between. Germline V gene sequence: CDR1 SGHRS, CDR2 YFSETQ. CDR3 size: 15 residues. The CDR3 sequence: CASREEGGDTGEQYF. For the CDR3, the DNA is TGCGCCAGCAGGGAGGAGGGAGGCGATACTGGCGAGCAGTACTTC.

This sequence joins TRBV7-2 and TRBJ1-5, with D perhaps TRBD1 (5 bases). The CDR3 extends over 18 amino acids. CDR1 is SGHTA and CDR2 is FQGNSA in the germline V gene. Trimming removed 5 bases at V and 2 bases at J, with 22 bases between. The CDR3 sequence: CASSRYGIGGGGNQPQHF. CDR3 nucleotide sequence: TGTGCCAGCAGCCGATACGGAATCGGTGGGGGGGGCAATCAGCCCCAGCATTTT.

This chain joins TRBV5-1 and TRBJ2-1; 7 positions match TRBD1. V trimming: 2 bases; J trimming: 7 bases; junction bases outside the gene matches: 9. The CDR3 totals 15 residues. The germline CDR1 and CDR2 sequences are SGHRS and YFSETQ. CDR3 nucleotides: TGCGCCAGCAGCTTCCGGGACAGCTCCGGGAATGAGCAGTTCTTC. It encodes CASSFRDSSGNEQFF.

The rearrangement links TRBV5-4 to TRBJ1-4, with 10 bases lining up with TRBD1. The CDR3 loop spans 14 amino acids. Trimming removed 4 bases from V and 8 bases from J; junction bases left unmatched: 5. Germline CDR1 and CDR2: SGHNT and YYREEE (reference sequence). CDR3 nucleotide sequence: TGTGCCAGCAGCCCGGACAGGGGGGAGGAAAAACTGTTTTTT. This encodes CASSPDRGEEKLFF.

This chain uses TRBV15 with TRBJ2-5; a weak D match, TRBD2 (6 bases). The last part of the DNA fits TRBJ2-7 better; the J call may be wrong. Looked up from germline, CDR1 is LNHNV and CDR2 is YYDKDF (reference sequence). The length of the CDR3 is 13 residues. Here the CDR3 DNA reads TGTGCCACCAGCAGAGACGCGGGGCGCGAGCAGTACTTC. Translation gives CATSRDAGREQYF.